This T cell receptor beta chain was recorded in a study of blood T cells in healthy people across ages. General observations from the study: Researchers said unsorted PBMCs prevented a conclusive naive versus antigen-experienced comparison.

Together with a sample-barcoded 5' primer, a J-beta primer mix was included in a second PCR lasting about 7 to 11 cycles. The study obtained at least 3 million CDR3-containing paired-end reads from every sample. TCRdb ran MiXCR on the 5' RACE reads and lists one entry per CDR3 protein. The sample lists over 1,500,000 distinct CDR3 sequences, roughly two fifths occurring once. Germline lookup yields CDR1 SGDLS and CDR2 YYNGEE. This CDR3 comprises 15 residues. V was cut by 0 bases and J by 9 bases, with 16 bases left in between. Points on this clonotype: Its specificity is not known.

The source material was blood. V and J are TRBV9 and TRBJ2-1; D remains unclear. This receptor was obtained from a human donor in good health. CDR3 sequence (DNA): TGTGCCAGCAGCGTAGGCTGGAGATTCAACGGTGAGCAGTTCTTC. Translation: CASSVGWRFNGEQFF.